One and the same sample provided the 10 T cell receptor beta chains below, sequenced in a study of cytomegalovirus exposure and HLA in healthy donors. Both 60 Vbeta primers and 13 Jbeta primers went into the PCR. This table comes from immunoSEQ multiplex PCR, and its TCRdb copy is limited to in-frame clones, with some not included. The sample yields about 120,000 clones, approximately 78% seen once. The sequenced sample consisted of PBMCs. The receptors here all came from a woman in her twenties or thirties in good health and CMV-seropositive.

The CDR3 sequence: CASSQDGGWTGGDGYTF. Written as DNA, the CDR3 is TGCGCCAGCAGCCAAGATGGAGGATGGACAGGGGGCGACGGCTACACCTTC. The genes are TRBV4-3 and TRBJ1-2, with 11 bases lining up with TRBD1. This CDR3 spans 17 amino acids. V was pared by 0 bases and J by 8 bases, with 11 bases of the junction left unmatched. Germline CDR1 LGHNA, CDR2 YSLEER.

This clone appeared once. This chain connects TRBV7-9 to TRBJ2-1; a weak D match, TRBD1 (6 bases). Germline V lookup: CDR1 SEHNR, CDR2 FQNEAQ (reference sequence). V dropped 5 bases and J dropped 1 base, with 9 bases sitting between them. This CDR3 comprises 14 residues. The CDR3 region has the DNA TGTGCCAGCAGCCAGGGGCGGTCCTACAATGAGCAGTTCTTC. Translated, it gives CASSQGRSYNEQFF.

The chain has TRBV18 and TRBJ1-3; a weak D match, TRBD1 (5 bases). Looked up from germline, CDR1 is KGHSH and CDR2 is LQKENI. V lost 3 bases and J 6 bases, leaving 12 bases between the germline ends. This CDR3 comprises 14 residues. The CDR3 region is CASSPQGIVNTIYF. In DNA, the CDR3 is TGTGCCAGCTCACCCCAGGGAATTGTAAACACCATATATTTT.

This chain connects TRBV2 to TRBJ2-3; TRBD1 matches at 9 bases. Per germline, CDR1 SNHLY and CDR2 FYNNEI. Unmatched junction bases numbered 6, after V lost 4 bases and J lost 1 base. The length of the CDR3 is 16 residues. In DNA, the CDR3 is TGTGCCAGCAGTGTCCACAGGGGGCGAGGCACAGATACGCAGTATTTT. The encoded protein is CASSVHRGRGTDTQYF. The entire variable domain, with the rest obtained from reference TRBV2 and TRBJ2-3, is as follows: EPEVTQTPSHQVTQMGQEVILRCVPISNHLYFYWYRQILGQKVEFLVSFYNNEISEKSEIFDDQFSVERPDGSNFTLKIRSTKLEDSAMYFCASSVHRGRGTDTQYFGPGTRLTVL.

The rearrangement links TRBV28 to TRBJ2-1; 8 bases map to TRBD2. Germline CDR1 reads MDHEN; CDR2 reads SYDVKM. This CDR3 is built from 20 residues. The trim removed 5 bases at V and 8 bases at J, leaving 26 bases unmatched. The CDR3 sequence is CASSPPSFGSGVGALDEQFF. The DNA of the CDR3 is TGTGCCAGCAGTCCCCCCAGCTTTGGTAGCGGGGTGGGGGCGTTGGATGAGCAGTTCTTC.

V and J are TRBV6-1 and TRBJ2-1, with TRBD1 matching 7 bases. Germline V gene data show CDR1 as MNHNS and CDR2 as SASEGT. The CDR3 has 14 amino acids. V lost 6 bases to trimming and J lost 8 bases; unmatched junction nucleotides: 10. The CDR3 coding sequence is TGTGCCAGCAGCCGGGACAGTCCACATGATGAGCAGTTCTTC. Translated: CASSRDSPHDEQFF.

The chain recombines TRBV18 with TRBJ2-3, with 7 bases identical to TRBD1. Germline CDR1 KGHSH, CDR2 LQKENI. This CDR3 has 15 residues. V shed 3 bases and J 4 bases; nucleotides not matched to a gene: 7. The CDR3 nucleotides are TGTGCCAGCTCACCGGGGACAGACAACTCAGATACGCAGTATTTT. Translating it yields CASSPGTDNSDTQYF.

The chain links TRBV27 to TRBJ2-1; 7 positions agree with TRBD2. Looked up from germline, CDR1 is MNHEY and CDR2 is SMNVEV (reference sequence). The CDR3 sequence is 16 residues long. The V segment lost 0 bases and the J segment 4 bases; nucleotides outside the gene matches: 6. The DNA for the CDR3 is TGTGCCAGCAGTTTATCGATTGGGGGGGGTTACAATGAGCAGTTCTTC. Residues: CASSLSIGGGYNEQFF.

Written as DNA, the CDR3 is TGCGCCAGCAGCTTGGACAGGCGAAGGGATGAGCAGTTCTTC. It encodes CASSLDRRRDEQFF. The chain joins TRBV5-1 to TRBJ2-1; TRBD1 might be the D (5 bases). Germline loops: CDR1 SGHRS, CDR2 YFSETQ. Trimming shortened V by 0 bases and J by 8 bases, and 12 bases separated the two germline ends. CDR3 size: 14 residues.

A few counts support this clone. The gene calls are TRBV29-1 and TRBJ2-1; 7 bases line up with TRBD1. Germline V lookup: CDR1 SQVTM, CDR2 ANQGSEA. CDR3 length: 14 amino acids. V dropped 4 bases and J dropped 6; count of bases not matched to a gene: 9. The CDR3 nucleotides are TGCAGCGTTGTAGGGGGCCCTTGGGGCAATGAGCAGTTCTTC. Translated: CSVVGGPWGNEQFF.